The 18 T cell receptor beta chains in this list originate from one sample, sequenced in a study of control samples from healthy donors and cancer patients. This table comes from immunoSEQ multiplex PCR, and its TCRdb copy is limited to in-frame clones, with some not included. The table has tens of thousands of clones, 90% to 95% seen once. Sequencing used PBMCs. These receptors all come from a man aged 45 to 65 with lung cancer.

The chain is built from TRBV7-2 and TRBJ1-5, with a possible D match to TRBD1 (6 bases). The CDR3 extends over 14 amino acids. V was pared by 5 bases and J by 2 bases, with 10 bases between. Germline lookup yields CDR1 SGHTA and CDR2 FQGNSA. The CDR3 is CASSPRGRNQPQHF. The CDR3 DNA is TGTGCCAGCAGCCCCAGGGGCCGCAATCAGCCCCAGCATTTT.

This rearrangement joins TRBV7-9 to TRBJ2-3, with D possibly matching TRBD1 (6 bases). The germline V and J ends were trimmed by 2 bases and 2 bases, with 11 bases remaining between them. Germline CDR1 reads SEHNR; CDR2 reads FQNEAQ (reference sequence). The CDR3 runs to 15 residues. The chain's CDR3 is CASSLSGQSTDTQYF. For the CDR3, the DNA is TGTGCCAGCAGCTTATCCGGACAGTCCACAGATACGCAGTATTTT. Full variable domain (remainder filled in from reference TRBV7-9 and TRBJ2-3): DTGVSQNPRHKITKRGQNVTFRCDPISEHNRLYWYRQTLGQGPEFLTYFQNEAQLEKSRLLSDRFSAERPKGSFSTLEIQRTEQGDSAMYLCASSLSGQSTDTQYFGPGTRLTVL.

This rearrangement joins TRBV10-3 to TRBJ1-2, with D possibly being TRBD1 (6 bases). The V end lost 8 bases, the J end lost 8 bases, and 21 bases lay between the germline ends. This CDR3 is built from 14 residues. Germline loops: CDR1 ENHRY, CDR2 SYGVKD. The CDR3 sequence: CAIPTGIASGGYTF. The CDR3 DNA reads as TGTGCCATCCCAACAGGGATCGCGTCTGGGGGCTACACCTTC.

This CDR3 reads CASSIGWGHYEQYF. CDR3 DNA sequence: TGTGCCAGTAGTATCGGTTGGGGTCACTACGAGCAGTACTTC. The chain has TRBV19 and TRBJ2-7; D unresolved. Germline V lookup: CDR1 LNHDA, CDR2 SQIVND (reference sequence). The V and J ends lost 3 bases and 3 bases respectively, with 12 bases between them. The CDR3 has 14 residues. Filled out from reference TRBV19 and TRBJ2-7, the complete variable domain reads DGGITQSPKYLFRKEGQNVTLSCEQNLNHDAMYWYRQDPGQGLRLIYYSQIVNDFQKGDIAEGYSVSREKKESFPLTVTSAQKNPTAFYLCASSIGWGHYEQYFGPGTRLTVT.

This chain connects TRBV5-4 to TRBJ2-3, with 9 bases lining up with TRBD2. The germline gives CDR1 SGHNT, CDR2 YYREEE (reference sequence). The CDR3 extends over 20 amino acids. The J segment lost 1 base and the V segment lost 4 bases, leaving 19 bases of the junction unmatched. DNA for the CDR3: TGTGCCAGCAGCCCGACGGGGGGGGCGGGGGGGAGGACTCGCACAGATACGCAGTATTTT. It specifies CASSPTGGAGGRTRTDTQYF.

The chain joins TRBV27 to TRBJ1-2, with D tentatively TRBD1 (6 bases). V lost 3 bases, J lost 5 bases, and 10 bases lay in between. CDR1 and CDR2 (germline): MNHEY, SMNVEV (reference sequence). CDR3 length: 13 amino acids. In DNA form, the CDR3 reads TGTGCCAGCAGTTTCAGGGGTGGTTATGGCTACACCTTC. Protein: CASSFRGGYGYTF.

This chain links TRBV25-1 with TRBJ1-4; the match to TRBD1 covers 7 bases. J gave up 11 bases and V 6 bases, and 9 bases lay outside the gene matches. CDR3 length: 13 amino acids. The germline CDR1 and CDR2 sequences are MGHDK and SYGVNS. Here the CDR3 reads CASRQRQGVKLFF. The CDR3 coding sequence is TGTGCCAGCAGACAACGACAGGGAGTGAAACTGTTTTTT.

This chain uses TRBV29-1 with TRBJ2-1; TRBD2 is a possible D gene (6 bases). Germline CDR1 reads SQVTM; CDR2 reads ANQGSEA. The CDR3 has 14 residues. Deletions cut 3 bases from V and 6 bases from J, with 15 bases between. The CDR3 nucleotides are TGCAGCGTTGAGCGGGACGAGGACTTCAATGAGCAGTTCTTC. Its translation: CSVERDEDFNEQFF.

Comments on this clone: The junction shows a germline mismatch at one end, possibly a read error. The chain couples TRBV6-2 or TRBV6-3 to TRBJ2-5; 8 bases line up with TRBD1. CDR1 is MNHEY and CDR2 is SVGEGT in the germline V gene. The CDR3 totals 15 residues. As DNA, the CDR3 is TGTGCCAGCAGTTACTCAACAGGGGGGCAAGAGCCCCAGTACTTC. Its protein product is CASSYSTGGQEPQYF.

CDR3 sequence (DNA): TGCAGTGCTTGGCAGGTGGAGACCCAGTACTTC. The encoded protein is CSAWQVETQYF. The J gene is TRBJ2-5, the V gene TRBV20-1; D remains ambiguous. Trimming took off 5 bases at V and 5 bases at J, with 9 bases between the two ends. The CDR3 loop spans 11 amino acids. Germline V gene lookup returns CDR1 DFQATT and CDR2 SNEGSKA (reference sequence).

This clone showed up just once. The chain joins TRBV5-1 to TRBJ1-1, with 8 bases fitting TRBD1. Germline CDR1 and CDR2: SGHRS and YFSETQ. V shed 8 bases and J 1 base; nucleotides not matched to a gene: 7. This CDR3 contains 14 residues. The chain's CDR3 is CASGTGSSNTEAFF. The CDR3 nucleotides are TGCGCCAGTGGGACAGGTTCATCGAACACTGAAGCTTTCTTT.

This chain links TRBV10-1 with TRBJ2-1; 10 nucleotides line up with TRBD1. With 5 bases clipped from V and 7 bases from J, the junction kept 8 bases outside the gene matches. The CDR3 has 15 amino acids. The germline CDR1 and CDR2 sequences are WNHNN and SYGVQD (reference sequence). CDR3 sequence: CASSKGQGVDNEQFF. For the CDR3, the DNA is TGCGCCAGCAGTAAAGGACAGGGGGTAGATAATGAGCAGTTCTTC.

The V call is TRBV9, the J call TRBJ2-3; 8 nucleotides match TRBD2. Germline assignment: CDR1 SGDLS and CDR2 YYNGEE. With V trimmed by 0 bases and J by 5 bases, 8 bases remained unmatched. The CDR3 consists of 16 residues. In DNA form, the CDR3 reads TGTGCCAGCAGCGTAGTCGGGGGGGCCCGGATAGATACGCAGTATTTT. Its protein is CASSVVGGARIDTQYF.

This chain connects TRBV3-1 (or the pseudogene TRBV3-2) to TRBJ2-3; no definite D call. CDR1 is LGHDT and CDR2 is YNNKEL in the germline V gene (reference sequence). V dropped 5 bases and J dropped 2 bases, with 5 bases sitting between them. The CDR3 sequence is 12 residues long. CDR3 in DNA: TGTGCCAGCAGCAGGGACACAGATACGCAGTATTTT. It encodes CASSRDTDTQYF.

CDR3 nucleotides: TGTGCCAGCAGCTTAGGGTCCCTTGACGCTACCGATGAGCAGTTCTTC. This sequence encodes CASSLGSLDATDEQFF. J is TRBJ2-1 and V is TRBV7-3; the D is unclear. Germline assignment: CDR1 SGHTA and CDR2 FQGTGA. This CDR3 comprises 16 residues. V was cut by 2 bases and J by 8 bases, with 19 bases left in between. Together with reference TRBV7-3 and TRBJ2-1, the CDR3 gives the full variable domain: GAGVSQTPSNKVTEKGKYVELRCDPISGHTALYWYRQSLGQGPEFLIYFQGTGAADDSGLPNDRFFAVRPEGSVSTLKIQRTERGDSAVYLCASSLGSLDATDEQFFGPGTRLTVL.

The rearrangement joins TRBV4-3 to TRBJ2-7; D gene uncertain. This CDR3 is built from 18 residues. Trimming took 0 bases from V and 3 from J, leaving 21 bases between them. Looked up from germline, CDR1 is LGHNA and CDR2 is YSLEER. The chain's CDR3 is CASSQDTLSRSLGYEQYF. The CDR3 DNA is TGCGCCAGCAGCCAAGATACTTTAAGCAGGTCCTTAGGCTACGAGCAGTACTTC.

V and J are TRBV9 and TRBJ2-1; D perhaps matches TRBD2 (6 bases). This CDR3 is built from 18 residues. The germline V gene encodes CDR1 SGDLS and CDR2 YYNGEE. V was shortened by 3 bases and J by 4 bases, with 23 bases between the two germline ends. The CDR3 protein is CASSALPLSSAHYNEQFF. CDR3 in DNA: TGTGCCAGCAGCGCCCTTCCCCTCTCTAGCGCCCATTACAATGAGCAGTTCTTC.

The chain has TRBV7-9 and TRBJ1-2; D remains ambiguous. The germline V gene encodes CDR1 SEHNR and CDR2 FQNEAQ (reference sequence). V gave up 6 bases and J gave up 3 bases, with 8 bases separating them. The CDR3 has 12 residues. DNA of the CDR3: TGTGCCAGCAGTAACAGAGACTATGGCTACACCTTC. Translation gives CASSNRDYGYTF.